Listed below are T cell receptor beta chains from one sample, sequenced in a study of CD8+CD57+ T cells in acquired aplastic anemia. MiXCR, run by TCRdb on the reads, gives a single entry per CDR3 protein. In the table there are some 200,000 distinct CDR3 sequences, around 50% of which are singletons. Material: sorted CD4+, CD8+, or CD8+CD57+ T cells (not recorded which) from PBMCs. These receptors all stem from a human donor with aplastic anemia. CDR3s include the opening cysteine and the closing phenylalanine or tryptophan. Fields, in order: clone size, V gene, D gene, J gene, CDR3 DNA, CDR3 protein. The D gene is left open where the match is weak. Only some rows state a clone size, as once, few, many or a class for expanded clones.

many	TRBV18	TRBD1	TRBJ1-2	TGTGCCAGCTCAGGGGACAGAAAAGACTATGGCTACACCTTC	CASSGDRKDYGYTF
many	TRBV6-6	NA	TRBJ2-3	TGTGCCAGCAGCCCCGGGAGATACACAGATACGCAGTATTTT	CASSPGRYTDTQYF
NA	TRBV5-1	NA	TRBJ2-7	TGCGCCAGCAGCTCGGCCCCTTCAGAGACCTACGAGCAGTACTTC	CASSSAPSETYEQYF
NA	TRBV15	TRBD1	TRBJ2-2	TGTGCCTCCAGCAGGGGACAGGTGGACACCGGGGAGCTGTCTTTT	CASSRGQVDTGELSF
once	TRBV6-6	TRBD2	TRBJ2-1	TGTGCCAGCAGTAAGACTAGCGGGGGGGCGGAGTTCTTC	CASSKTSGGAEFF
many	TRBV20-1	NA	TRBJ1-2	TGCAGTGCTAGACCCTCGGACCCAATTTCAACCTTC	CSARPSDPISTF
NA	TRBV29-1	TRBD2	TRBJ2-5	TGCAGCGGCGGACCCAGACTAGCGGGGGAAGAGACCCAGTACTTC	CSGGPRLAGEETQYF
many	TRBV12-3/TRBV12-4	NA	TRBJ1-3	TGTGCCAGCAGTCACGGCTCTGGAAACACCATATATTTT	CASSHGSGNTIYF
many	TRBV7-8	NA	TRBJ2-1	TGTGCCAGCAGCTTCTCCAGGAGCTCCTACAATGAGCAGTTCTTC	CASSFSRSSYNEQFF
NA	TRBV7-2	TRBD1	TRBJ2-7	TGTGCCAGCAGCAAAGACCGGGACAGTGCCTACGAGCAGTACTTC	CASSKDRDSAYEQYF
NA	TRBV5-1	NA	TRBJ1-5	TGCGCCAGCAGCTTGGGGCGGGGCAATCAGCCCCAGCATTTT	CASSLGRGNQPQHF
few	TRBV2	NA	TRBJ1-5	TGTGCCAGCCGCATCAGGGTTTTCACCTACGAGCATTTT	CASRIRVFTYEHF
NA	TRBV7-2	NA	TRBJ2-3	TGTGCCAGCAGCTTGGATGCCCAATGGGATACGCAGTATTTT	CASSLDAQWDTQYF
many	TRBV7-9	TRBD2	TRBJ2-1	TGTGCCAGCAGCAACCCTTCGACTAGCGGGGGGGCCAGCTCCTACAATGAGCAGTTCTTC	CASSNPSTSGGASSYNEQFF
many	TRBV9	NA	TRBJ1-1	TGTGCCAGCAGCGTCCAGGGACCCTTGAACACTGAAGCTTTCTTT	CASSVQGPLNTEAFF
many	TRBV5-8	NA	TRBJ1-1	TGTGCCAGCAGCTTGATAGCAGGGGTCACTGAAGCTTTCTTT	CASSLIAGVTEAFF
NA	TRBV7-7	NA	TRBJ2-5	TGTGCCAGCAGCTTAGATGGGATACAAGAGATCGGGACCCAGTACTTC	CASSLDGIQEIGTQYF
NA	TRBV29-1	NA	TRBJ1-2	TGCAGCGTTGAATTGGGTGACTATGGCTACACCTTC	CSVELGDYGYTF
many	TRBV6-5	NA	TRBJ1-1	TGTGCCAGCAGACACGGGAACACTGAAGCTTTCTTT	CASRHGNTEAFF
many	TRBV7-9	NA	TRBJ2-3	TGTGCCAGCAGCTTAAACGTGGAGTCGAGCACAGATACGCAGTATTTT	CASSLNVESSTDTQYF
NA	TRBV24-1	NA	TRBJ2-5	TGTGCCACCAGTGGTCTCCTCGAGGAGACCCAGTACTTC	CATSGLLEETQYF
few	TRBV28	TRBD2	TRBJ2-7	TGTGCCAGCACCCAAGCGGGGGCGTTCTACGAGCAGTACTTC	CASTQAGAFYEQYF
NA	TRBV9	NA	TRBJ2-2	TGTGCCAGCAGCCCTAAAGGGGGAGTCAACACCGGGGAGCTGTTTTTT	CASSPKGGVNTGELFF
NA	TRBV29-1	NA	TRBJ2-6	TGCAGCGTTCTAAGAGGGGCCACTGAAGCTTTC	CSVLRGATEAF
NA	TRBV4-1	NA	TRBJ1-2	TGCGCCAGCAGCCAAGTCTTGGGGGGGGGGTACACCTTC	CASSQVLGGGYTF
NA	TRBV19	TRBD2	TRBJ2-3	TGTGCCACCAGTGAGGCGGGGGGACGAACCACGCAGTATTTT	CATSEAGGRTTQYF
many	TRBV16	NA	TRBJ2-1	TGTGCCAGCAGCCACTCGGGCCAGGGGGAGCAGTTCTTC	CASSHSGQGEQFF
many	TRBV12-3/TRBV12-4	NA	TRBJ1-1	TGTGCCAGCACCCCGTTAAAAATGAACACTGAAGCTTTCTTT	CASTPLKMNTEAFF
NA	TRBV7-3	TRBD1	TRBJ1-2	TGTGCCAGCAGCTTACACAGGGGCAGCTCTTCCTATGGCTACACCTTC	CASSLHRGSSSYGYTF
many	TRBV7-3	TRBD1	TRBJ1-6	TGTGCCAGCAGCCCGGGGACAGCTAATTCACCCCTCCACTTT	CASSPGTANSPLHF
NA	TRBV25-1	TRBD1	TRBJ2-1	TGTGCCAGCAGTGCCGCCGGGGACAGATCCTACAATGAGCAGTTCTTC	CASSAAGDRSYNEQFF
NA	TRBV20-1	TRBD1	TRBJ1-6	TGCAGTGCTAGAGACCCCAGCGGACAGGGGGATAATTCACCCCTCCACTTT	CSARDPSGQGDNSPLHF
few	TRBV18	NA	TRBJ1-1	TGTGCCAGCTCCCAAGGACCCTCCACTGAAGCTTTCTTT	CASSQGPSTEAFF
NA	TRBV30	NA	TRBJ2-5	TGTGCCTGGATGCGGGAAGAGACCCAGTACTTC	CAWMREETQYF
NA	TRBV5-1	NA	TRBJ2-2	TGCGCCAGCAGCTTGGATGTCTTGGGGGCCGGCACCGGGGAGCTGTTTTTT	CASSLDVLGAGTGELFF
NA	TRBV2	NA	TRBJ2-7	TGTGCCAGCAGTGCCTCTCGGGGGTCCTACGAGCAGTACTTC	CASSASRGSYEQYF
few	TRBV6-1	NA	TRBJ2-7	TGTGCCGGCAGGGTCACAGGGTTATACGAGCAGTACTTC	CAGRVTGLYEQYF
NA	TRBV9	TRBD1	TRBJ1-2	TGTGCCAGCAGCGACCGGGACAGCTATGGCTACACCTTC	CASSDRDSYGYTF
NA	TRBV12-5	TRBD2	TRBJ2-2	TGTGCTAGTGGTTTGGTAGCGGGGGGGGATTCCGGGGAGCTGTTTTTT	CASGLVAGGDSGELFF
many	TRBV7-9	NA	TRBJ1-1	TGTGCCAGCAGCTCCATGCCGGGGGACAAAGCTTTCTTT	CASSSMPGDKAFF
NA	TRBV20-1	TRBD1	TRBJ1-6	TGCAGTGCTAGAGAGGGGACAGGGCAAAATCCACCCCTCCACTTT	CSAREGTGQNPPLHF
NA	TRBV10-1	NA	TRBJ1-2	TGCGCCAGCAGTGGGACCCAGGGCGGCGGCTACACCTTC	CASSGTQGGGYTF
NA	TRBV2	TRBD1	TRBJ1-5	TGTGCCAGCAGCTCTTTACGGACAGGGGCAATAAGCAATCAGCCCCAGCATTTT	CASSSLRTGAISNQPQHF
few	TRBV12-3/TRBV12-4	NA	TRBJ1-3	TGTGCCAGCAGTTTCGAAAACGGGACGCCCGGAAACACCATATATTTT	CASSFENGTPGNTIYF
NA	TRBV20-1	NA	TRBJ2-7	TGCAGTGTTGCGGGATTTTGGGAGTACGAGCAGTACTTC	CSVAGFWEYEQYF
many	TRBV7-9	NA	TRBJ1-2	TGTGCCAGCAGCTTAGGACACGACACCTATGGCTACACCTTC	CASSLGHDTYGYTF
many	TRBV7-6	NA	TRBJ2-2	TGTGCCAGCAGCTTTGCCGGGGGCAACACCGGGGAGCTGTTTTTT	CASSFAGGNTGELFF
NA	TRBV9	TRBD2	TRBJ2-1	TGTGCCAGCAGCGTAGAGACGGGGGGGGGTCGGGAGCAGTTCTTC	CASSVETGGGREQFF
many	TRBV4-1	NA	TRBJ1-6	TGCGCCAGCAGCCAAGAATTCCCCCCATTTTCACCCCTCCACTTT	CASSQEFPPFSPLHF
NA	TRBV5-4	NA	TRBJ1-4	TGTGCCAGCAGCTTGCCGGAAGCGGGTGAAAAACTGTTTTTT	CASSLPEAGEKLFF
NA	TRBV9	NA	TRBJ1-1	TGTGCCAGCAGCGTAGCAGGGTTGAGTACTGAAGCTTTCTTT	CASSVAGLSTEAFF
NA	TRBV6-6	NA	TRBJ1-4	TGTGCCAGCAGTCCTACATCGGGGGCCCTTTTT	CASSPTSGALF
many	TRBV7-8	TRBD2	TRBJ2-7	TGTGCCAGCAGCCAGGGACTACTGAGCTCCTACGAGCAGTACTTC	CASSQGLLSSYEQYF
NA	TRBV20-1	NA	TRBJ2-1	TGCAGTGCGAGCCGTTTGGTGCACAATGCGCAGTTCTTC	CSASRLVHNAQFF
NA	TRBV7-2	TRBD1	TRBJ1-6	TGTGCCAGCGGACAGGGGGGCGGTTCACCCCTCCACTTT	CASGQGGGSPLHF
many	TRBV2	NA	TRBJ2-5	TGTGCCAGCAGTGCGAGGACTCAGGGAGAGACCCAGTACTTC	CASSARTQGETQYF
few	TRBV5-1	TRBD1	TRBJ2-7	TGCGCCAGCAGCTTGGGGGGACAGCGAGTCTACGAGCAGTACTTC	CASSLGGQRVYEQYF